This TCR beta chain is from a study of vaccination effects on CD4 cells after COVID-19. Study-wide findings and caveats: Clones from infection and from vaccination both contracted markedly late after vaccination.

Germline V CDR1 and CDR2: SGHVS, FQNEAQ. The CDR3 has 16 amino acids. After removal of 1 base from V and 2 bases from J, the junction contained 2 bases not matched to a gene. This table comes from immunoSEQ multiplex PCR, and its TCRdb copy is limited to in-frame clones, with some not included. The sample has tens of thousands of clones, 65% to 75% seen once. Details on this clone: Its antigen is currently unknown.

Before sequencing, viral peptide pools were used by the ViraFEST assay to expand antigen-specific CD4+ T cells. Scientists isolated CD4+ T cells after an approximately ten-day culture period ended. Everyone in the study got two shots of either the BNT162b2 or mRNA-1273 vaccine. Absence of prior SARS-CoV-2 infection characterized the vaccine recipients, who showed negative nucleocapsid antibodies. The rearrangement joins TRBV7-8 to TRBJ2-3; TRBD2 matches 11 bases. The receptor comes from a human donor who received a COVID-19 vaccine. The sample was CD4+ T cells from PBMCs cultured with HCoV-OC43 spike peptides, taken after COVID-19 vaccination. Described subset: HCoV-OC43 spike overlapping peptide pool stimulation. This CDR3 reads CASSLGSGRATDTQYF. CDR3 sequence (DNA): TGTGCCAGCAGCTTAGGTAGCGGGAGGGCCACAGATACGCAGTATTTT.